This record covers a single T cell receptor (beta chain). V was cut by 1 base and J by 3 bases, with 11 bases left in between. Germline V gene sequence: CDR1 SGHDT, CDR2 YYEEEE. The length of the CDR3 is 15 residues. The study drew participants aged roughly 18 to 95 years from about two dozen US areas. Which cohort a participant joined came from the clinical history participants gave. This entry is derived from a study of blood T cell repertoires in COVID-19. Study as a whole: The study drew acute and convalescent COVID-19 samples from the United States, Italy and Spain.

Repertoires were generated with immunoSEQ multiplex PCR, while TCRdb's copy carries only in-frame clones and drops some. The repertoire holds about 400,000 clones, with roughly 84% as singletons. V gene TRBV5-6 combines with J gene TRBJ1-3; TRBD1 might be the D (6 bases). This TCR was recovered from a woman in her thirties who had recovered from COVID-19. The sequenced material came from PBMCs or T cells enriched from blood (not recorded which). The CDR3 spells CASSLRGANGNTIYF. The CDR3 nucleotides are TGTGCCAGCAGCTTGCGGGGGGCTAATGGAAACACCATATATTTT.